A selection of T cell receptor beta chains follows, all from one sample in a study of blood T cell repertoires in COVID-19. Method: immunoSEQ multiplex PCR; TCRdb's copy keeps in-frame clones and lacks some. The repertoire holds 150,000 to 200,000 clones, with roughly 90% as singletons. What was sequenced was peripheral blood. The receptors come from a man aged 18 to 29 with acute or convalescent COVID-19. CDR3s include the opening cysteine and the closing phenylalanine or tryptophan. The D gene is left open where the match is weak.

D: .
J: TRBJ1-2
V: TRBV12-3/TRBV12-4
DNA: TGTGCCAGCAGTAACACAGGGAACTATGGCTACACCTTC
CDR3: CASSNTGNYGYTF

D: .
J: TRBJ1-1
V: TRBV6-6
DNA: TGTGCCAGCAGTTCCCCGAGGGGACAAATGAACACTGAAGCTTTCTTT
CDR3: CASSSPRGQMNTEAFF

D: .
J: TRBJ2-3
V: TRBV24-1
DNA: TGTGCCACCAGTGATTCAGGGATTCTTACAGATACGCAGTATTTT
CDR3: CATSDSGILTDTQYF

D: .
J: TRBJ1-1
V: TRBV4-1
DNA: TGCGCCAGCAGCCAAGAGGGGAAGGGAGGGAACACTGAAGCTTTCTTT
CDR3: CASSQEGKGGNTEAFF

D: .
J: TRBJ1-2
V: TRBV6-5
DNA: TGTGCCAGCAGTTACTCGTCCAGGGAACGGGGCTACACCTTC
CDR3: CASSYSSRERGYTF

D: TRBD2
J: TRBJ2-1
V: TRBV15
DNA: TGTGCCACCAGCGGGAGGGGCCCCTACAATGAGCAGTTCTTC
CDR3: CATSGRGPYNEQFF

D: .
J: TRBJ1-1
V: TRBV10-2
DNA: TGCGCCAGCAGTGAAGGTCGGGGACACGGTCCTAAGAACACTGAAGCTTTCTTT
CDR3: CASSEGRGHGPKNTEAFF

D: TRBD1
J: TRBJ1-5
V: TRBV7-6
DNA: TGTGCCAGCAGCTTAGGGGACAGGGGCAATCAGCCCCAGCATTTT
CDR3: CASSLGDRGNQPQHF

D: .
J: TRBJ1-1
V: TRBV12-3/TRBV12-4
DNA: TGTGCCAGCAGCTTTGGACAGAACACTGAAGCTTTCTTT
CDR3: CASSFGQNTEAFF

D: TRBD1
J: TRBJ1-5
V: TRBV30
DNA: TGTGCCTGGCACTTCAGGGGGACGAGCAATCAGCCCCAGCATTTT
CDR3: CAWHFRGTSNQPQHF

D: TRBD1
J: TRBJ2-1
V: TRBV10-1
DNA: TGCGCCAGCAGTATCGACAGGGAAGGGGTGTTCTTC
CDR3: CASSIDREGVFF

D: TRBD1
J: TRBJ1-2
V: TRBV9
DNA: TGTGCCAGCAGCGAACCGGGACAGGGAGGCTATGGCTACACCTTC
CDR3: CASSEPGQGGYGYTF

D: TRBD2
J: TRBJ2-3
V: TRBV3-1/TRBV3-2
DNA: TGTGCCAGCAGCCAACCCGTACTAGCGGGAGGGGCGGTGGGCACAGATACGCAGTATTTT
CDR3: CASSQPVLAGGAVGTDTQYF

D: TRBD1
J: TRBJ1-2
V: TRBV11-2
DNA: TGTGCCAGCAGCTTAGATCAGGGGGTTGGCTACACCTTC
CDR3: CASSLDQGVGYTF

D: TRBD1
J: TRBJ2-7
V: TRBV5-1
DNA: TGCGCCAGCAGCTTGGAGACAGGGTCACGATACGAGCAGTACTTC
CDR3: CASSLETGSRYEQYF

D: .
J: TRBJ2-5
V: TRBV7-8
DNA: TGTGCCAGCAGCTTACGGGGAGAGACCCAGTACTTC
CDR3: CASSLRGETQYF